The sequence of this T cell receptor beta chain was determined in a study of cytomegalovirus exposure and HLA in healthy donors. TCRdb keeps only in-frame clones here, not all; method: immunoSEQ multiplex PCR. The top ten hold roughly 1.2% of the sample, which has roughly 330,000 clones, roughly 87% seen once. In this sample, this clone turned up once. This CDR3 region has 15 residues. After removal of 3 bases from V and 0 bases from J, the junction contained 2 bases not matched to a gene. Germline V gives CDR1 MDHEN, CDR2 SYDVKM. Sequenced input: PBMCs. The chain recombines TRBV28 with TRBJ1-1, with TRBD1 matching 9 bases. The clonotype comes from a woman aged 25 to 39 in good health and CMV-seropositive. CDR3 region: CASSLGQGVNTEAFF. The DNA of the CDR3 is TGTGCCAGCAGTTTGGGACAGGGCGTGAACACTGAAGCTTTCTTT.